The 10 T cell receptor beta chains listed next were all sequenced from one sample in a study of blood T cells in healthy people across ages. Primed by a sample-barcoded 5' primer and a J-beta primer mix, a second PCR proceeded for about 6 to 12 cycles. TCRdb used MiXCR to reprocess the 5' RACE reads, holding one entry per CDR3 protein. The sample has under 1,100,000 distinct CDR3 sequences, less than 25% seen once; the top ten hold 0.65% to 0.75%. These data were also filed under a second study, of T cells of mothers and their children.

Material: blood. The receptors come from a girl aged 2-10 years in good health.

The chain employs TRBV29-1 and TRBJ1-1; D might be TRBD1 (6 bases). The germline gives CDR1 SQVTM, CDR2 ANQGSEA. Trimming removed 6 bases at V and 3 bases at J, with 20 bases between. This CDR3 spans 15 amino acids. CDR3 in amino acids: CSVGGWYRDHTEAFF. As DNA, the CDR3 is TGCAGCGTGGGAGGGTGGTACAGGGACCACACTGAAGCTTTCTTT.

The chain has TRBV2 and TRBJ1-4; a weak D match, TRBD1 (6 bases). The V end was cut by 7 bases, the J end by 7 bases, with 13 bases between. The length of the CDR3 is 13 residues. Looked up from germline, CDR1 is SNHLY and CDR2 is FYNNEI. The CDR3: CASKSGDGEKLFF. CDR3 DNA sequence: TGTGCCAGCAAGTCAGGGGATGGTGAAAAACTGTTTTTT. Variable domain in full (rest from reference TRBV2 and TRBJ1-4): EPEVTQTPSHQVTQMGQEVILRCVPISNHLYFYWYRQILGQKVEFLVSFYNNEISEKSEIFDDQFSVERPDGSNFTLKIRSTKLEDSAMYFCASKSGDGEKLFFGSGTQLSVL.

The genes are TRBV7-3 and TRBJ2-5, with 10 positions matching TRBD2. The J call may be faulty, since TRBJ2-1 better matches the DNA end. This CDR3 spans 16 amino acids. The germline V gene has CDR1 SGHTA and CDR2 FQGTGA. The CDR3 protein is CASSNKLAGLNNEQFF. DNA for the CDR3: TGTGCCAGCAGCAATAAACTAGCGGGGCTGAACAATGAGCAGTTCTTC.

This clonotype was counted between two and nine times. This chain connects TRBV7-9 to TRBJ2-1, with 8 bases aligning to TRBD2. The CDR3 has 12 amino acids. Losses at the gene ends were 7 bases for V and 15 bases for J; bases not matched to a gene: 11. Germline loops: CDR1 SEHNR, CDR2 FQNEAQ (reference sequence). The CDR3 sequence is CASIASGRVWFF. The CDR3, as DNA: TGTGCCAGCATCGCAAGCGGGAGAGTCTGGTTCTTC.

The rearrangement uses TRBV6-1 and TRBJ2-7, with unresolved D. V lost 2 bases, J lost 3 bases, and 11 bases lay in between. The length of the CDR3 is 14 residues. Germline CDR1 MNHNS, CDR2 SASEGT. CDR3 sequence: CASSEPSEFYEQYF. The CDR3 nucleotides are TGTGCCAGCAGTGAACCATCAGAATTCTACGAGCAGTACTTC.

This chain uses TRBV5-1 with TRBJ2-7; D unclear. Between the trimmed V and J ends, which lost 4 bases and 6 bases, there was a span of 14 bases. From germline, CDR1 is SGHRS and CDR2 YFSETQ. The length of the CDR3 is 13 residues. CDR3 in amino acids: CASSMPDTLEQYF. CDR3 coding DNA: TGCGCCAGCAGCATGCCTGACACCCTCGAGCAGTACTTC.

This clonotype was seen more than once but under ten times. The V call is TRBV6-5, the J call TRBJ2-3; TRBD2 might be the D (7 bases). Germline loops: CDR1 MNHEY, CDR2 SVGAGI. This CDR3 spans 15 amino acids. V shed 1 base and J shed 4 bases, with 12 bases lying between them. The CDR3 loop is CASSYLGGRSDTQYF. The CDR3 nucleotides are TGTGCCAGCAGTTACTTGGGGGGGCGGTCAGATACGCAGTATTTT.

This clonotype occurred a few times. This chain uses TRBV7-9 with TRBJ2-1, with 7 positions matching TRBD2. CDR1 is SEHNR and CDR2 is FQNEAQ in the germline V gene (reference sequence). The CDR3 sequence is 19 residues long. V was clipped by 5 bases and J by 0 bases; unmatched bases: 16. The CDR3 spells CASSPLGGWREHSYNEQFF. The CDR3 DNA follows: TGTGCCAGCAGCCCCCTCGGGGGTTGGCGGGAGCACTCCTACAATGAGCAGTTCTTC.

The table lists this clonotype with a few counts. This chain joins TRBV29-1 and TRBJ2-7; TRBD2 is a possible D gene (6 bases). V dropped 4 bases and J dropped 4 bases, with 11 bases sitting between them. CDR1 SQVTM and CDR2 ANQGSEA come from the germline V gene. This CDR3 spans 12 amino acids. The CDR3 bases are TGCAGCGTTGGCGGAGGGTTTTACGAGCAGTACTTC. Its protein is CSVGGGFYEQYF.

This clonotype has just a few counts. The chain is built from TRBV9 and TRBJ2-5; D not certain. The DNA matches TRBJ2-7 better at its end, which makes the J call doubtful. CDR1 and CDR2 (germline): SGDLS, YYNGEE. The CDR3 extends over 16 amino acids. The CDR3 DNA follows: TGTGCCAGCAGCGTAGATGGCGCAATTAGCATCCACGAGCAGTACTTC. Translation gives CASSVDGAISIHEQYF.